Listed below are T cell receptor beta chains from one sample, sequenced in a study of blood T cell repertoires in COVID-19. Sequencing used immunoSEQ multiplex PCR; TCRdb keeps in-frame clones, though not all of them. Among 200,000 to 300,000 clones, under 90% were seen once, and the ten largest hold more than 1.5%. Sequencing was carried out using PBMCs or T cells enriched from blood (not recorded which). All receptors come from a man aged 40-55 years who had recovered from COVID-19. Each CDR3 is given with its conserved first and last residue. D genes are given only for firm matches. Not every row has a clone size; where given, it reads once, few, many or a size class.

v_call	d_call	clone_size	j_call	cdr3_nt	cdr3_aa
TRBV6-1	-	-	TRBJ1-1	TGTGCCAGCAGTGAAATGGCAGCTGAAGCTTTCTTT	CASSEMAAEAFF
TRBV10-3	-	-	TRBJ2-7	TGTGCCATCAGTGGCGGGACCTACGAGCAGTACTTC	CAISGGTYEQYF
TRBV29-1	-	-	TRBJ1-5	TGCAGCGCCCGGGGAGGAAGCAATCAGCCCCAGCATTTT	CSARGGSNQPQHF
TRBV10-3	TRBD1	few	TRBJ1-3	TGTGCCATCAGTACAGGGGCATCTGGAAACACCATATATTTT	CAISTGASGNTIYF
TRBV2	-	-	TRBJ1-1	TGTGCCAGCAGCTGGGGGGGGAACACTGAAGCTTTCTTT	CASSWGGNTEAFF
TRBV7-3	-	-	TRBJ2-5	TGTGCCAGCAGCCTACTAGCAGCTCAAGAGACCCAGTACTTC	CASSLLAAQETQYF
TRBV19	-	-	TRBJ1-2	TGTGCCAGTAGTATGGGGCCCGCGGGGGTCACCTTC	CASSMGPAGVTF
TRBV4-3	TRBD2	few	TRBJ2-2	TGCGCCAGCAGCCACCTTCCCGGGCTAGCGGGGACCGGGGAGCTGTTTTTT	CASSHLPGLAGTGELFF
TRBV19	TRBD1	-	TRBJ1-1	TGTGCCAGTAGTATACAGGGGGACACTGAAGCTTTCTTT	CASSIQGDTEAFF
TRBV21-1	-	-	TRBJ1-1	TGTGCCAGGAGAAGACAGTATGAAATGAACACTGAAGCTTTCTTT	CARRRQYEMNTEAFF
TRBV12-5	-	-	TRBJ2-7	TGTGCTAGTGGTTTGTTTCCTAGCGACTACGAGCAGTACTTC	CASGLFPSDYEQYF
TRBV2	TRBD1	-	TRBJ1-1	TGTGCCAGCAGTGAAGCTTGGGACAGGGGGAATCTTGGGGCTTTCTTT	CASSEAWDRGNLGAFF
TRBV5-1	-	-	TRBJ2-3	TGCGCCAGCCTATCTACAGATACGCAGTATTTT	CASLSTDTQYF
TRBV12-3/TRBV12-4	-	-	TRBJ2-7	TGTGCCAGCAGTTTCCTCCACGAGCAGTACTTC	CASSFLHEQYF
TRBV6-5	-	-	TRBJ1-3	TGTGCCAGCAGAAGGACAGACTCTGGAAACACCATATATTTT	CASRRTDSGNTIYF
TRBV19	-	-	TRBJ1-3	TGTGCCAGTGGTCAGGAAACTGGAAACACCATATATTTT	CASGQETGNTIYF
TRBV28	-	-	TRBJ1-2	TGTGCCAGCAGTGTTGACACGCCCTATGGCTACACCTTC	CASSVDTPYGYTF
TRBV9	-	-	TRBJ1-5	TGTGCCAGCAGCCCCGGGAGCAGGGAGAGCAACCAGCATTTT	CASSPGSRESNQHF
TRBV7-2	TRBD1	-	TRBJ1-4	TGTGCCAGCAGCATCAGGGGGCGCGGATTTGCTGAAAAACTGTTTTTT	CASSIRGRGFAEKLFF
TRBV7-2	TRBD1	-	TRBJ1-2	TGTGCCAGCAGCTTACCGGGGGACAGGGGGTCTGGCTACACCTTC	CASSLPGDRGSGYTF
TRBV7-2	-	-	TRBJ1-4	TGTGCCAGCAGCCGTCCCGGTGAAAAACTGTTTTTT	CASSRPGEKLFF
TRBV2	TRBD1	-	TRBJ2-2	TGTGCCAGCAGTGAAATGACAGGGAGCTACACCGGGGAGCTGTTTTTT	CASSEMTGSYTGELFF
TRBV28	TRBD1	-	TRBJ2-5	TGTGCCAGCAGTTTTTTCGCGGCGGGACAGGGGGCACAGACCCAGTACTTC	CASSFFAAGQGAQTQYF
TRBV18	-	-	TRBJ1-1	TGTGCCAGCTCACCAAGTATGACAGAGAACACTGAAGCTTTCTTT	CASSPSMTENTEAFF
TRBV18	TRBD1	once	TRBJ1-1	TGTGCCAGCTCACCCCAGGGGGCGCGGGACACTGAAGCTTTCTTT	CASSPQGARDTEAFF
TRBV19	TRBD2	-	TRBJ2-1	TGTGCCAGTCGGAGCGGGACCTCCTACAATGAGCAGTTCTTC	CASRSGTSYNEQFF
TRBV30	-	-	TRBJ1-2	TGTGCCTGTAGAGAGGAAGAAAACTATGGCTACACCTTC	CACREEENYGYTF
TRBV14	TRBD1	-	TRBJ2-3	TGTGCCAGCGCGCCCGGGACAGGGGCAGATACGCAGTATTTT	CASAPGTGADTQYF
TRBV7-2	-	-	TRBJ1-4	TGTGCCAGCAGCTTCTGGGGGGGCGACGAAAAACTGTTTTTT	CASSFWGGDEKLFF
TRBV5-1	-	few	TRBJ2-7	TGCGCCAGCAGCTTGTTTACAGGGTCCTACGAGCAGTACTTC	CASSLFTGSYEQYF
TRBV4-1	TRBD1	-	TRBJ1-1	TGCGCCAGCAGCCAAAGGCGATTGGGGACCGGGCAGGGGGGGAACACTGAAGCTTTCTTT	CASSQRRLGTGQGGNTEAFF
TRBV27	TRBD1	-	TRBJ1-2	TGTGCCAGCAGGGGACAGTCTTTCTATGGCTACACCTTC	CASRGQSFYGYTF
TRBV18	TRBD1	-	TRBJ1-6	TGTGCCAGCTCACCAGCAAGGGACAGGGCAAATTCACCCCTCCACTTT	CASSPARDRANSPLHF
TRBV11-2	TRBD1	-	TRBJ2-7	TGTGCCAGCAGCTCCTACTCCGGGACAGGGTGGTTCTACGAGCAGTACTTC	CASSSYSGTGWFYEQYF
TRBV19	TRBD2	once	TRBJ2-2	TGTGCCAGTAGTATAGATCCGACTAGCGGGAACACCGGGGAGCTGTTTTTT	CASSIDPTSGNTGELFF
TRBV27	-	once	TRBJ2-2	TGTGCCAGCAGCTATCTGAGTCGGAACACCGGGGAGCTGTTTTTT	CASSYLSRNTGELFF
TRBV11-2	TRBD1	few	TRBJ2-5	TGTGCCAGCAGCTTAGGCAGGGGGCGCCGGATAGGAGAGACCCAGTACTTC	CASSLGRGRRIGETQYF
TRBV28	TRBD1	-	TRBJ1-4	TGTGCCAGCAGTTTCGCCGGGACAGCTAATGAAAAACTGTTTTTT	CASSFAGTANEKLFF
TRBV28	-	-	TRBJ2-7	TGTGCCGCACACGGGACATCATACGAGCAGTACTTC	CAAHGTSYEQYF
TRBV5-5	-	few	TRBJ1-1	TGTGCCAGCAGCTTTGCGCCCGAAAATTATGAAGCTTTCTTT	CASSFAPENYEAFF
TRBV6-5	-	-	TRBJ1-6	TGTGCCAGCAGTTTTAGCCAGTTAGATAATTCACCCCTCCACTTT	CASSFSQLDNSPLHF
TRBV4-2	-	-	TRBJ2-5	TGTGCCAGCAGCCAAGATCGGGAGACCCAGTACTTC	CASSQDRETQYF
TRBV15	TRBD1	-	TRBJ2-7	TGTGCCACCAGCAGGGGGGACAGCTCCTACGAGCAGTACTTC	CATSRGDSSYEQYF
TRBV13	-	-	TRBJ1-2	TGTGCCAGCAGGGCATTGGGCAGTAACTATGGCTACACCTTC	CASRALGSNYGYTF
TRBV6-5	-	-	TRBJ1-4	TGTGCCAGCAGGATACAGGGAACTAATGAAAAACTGTTTTTT	CASRIQGTNEKLFF
TRBV7-6	TRBD1	-	TRBJ2-7	TGTGCCAGCAGCCCGGGGACAGGGGGGTTCTACGAGCAGTACTTC	CASSPGTGGFYEQYF
TRBV9	TRBD2	-	TRBJ2-7	TGTGCCAGCAGCGTAGCGAGCGGGGTGTTCTACGAGCAGTACTTC	CASSVASGVFYEQYF
TRBV28	-	-	TRBJ1-2	TGTGCCACCGGGTCCCTATATGGCTACACCTTC	CATGSLYGYTF
TRBV27	-	-	TRBJ2-7	TGTGCCAGCAGCAGGGGCTTTTTCAACGAGCAGTACTTC	CASSRGFFNEQYF
TRBV7-9	TRBD1	-	TRBJ1-5	TGTGCCAGCAGCTTGGGCGACAGGGCCTATCAGCCCCAGCATTTT	CASSLGDRAYQPQHF
TRBV9	TRBD1	-	TRBJ1-5	TGTGCCAGCAGCGCGGGACAGGCGAGCAATCAGCCCCAGCATTTT	CASSAGQASNQPQHF
TRBV30	-	-	TRBJ2-7	TGTGCCTGGTGGACGGCTGCGGGGCAGTACTTC	CAWWTAAGQYF